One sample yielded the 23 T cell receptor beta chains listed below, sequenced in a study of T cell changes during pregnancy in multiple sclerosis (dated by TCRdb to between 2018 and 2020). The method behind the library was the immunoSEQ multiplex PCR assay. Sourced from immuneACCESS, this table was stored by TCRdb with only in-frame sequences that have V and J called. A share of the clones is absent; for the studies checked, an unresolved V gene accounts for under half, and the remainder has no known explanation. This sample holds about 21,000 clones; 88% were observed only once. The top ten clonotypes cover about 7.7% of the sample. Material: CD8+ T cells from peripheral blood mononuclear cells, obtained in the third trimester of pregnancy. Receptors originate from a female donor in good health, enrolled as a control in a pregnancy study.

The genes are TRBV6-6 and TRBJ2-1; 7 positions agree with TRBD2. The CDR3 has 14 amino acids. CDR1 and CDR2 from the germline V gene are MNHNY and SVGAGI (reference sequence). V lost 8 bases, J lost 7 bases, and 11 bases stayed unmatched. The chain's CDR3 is CASRVGGRGNEQFF. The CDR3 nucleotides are TGTGCCAGCCGGGTGGGAGGGCGGGGGAATGAGCAGTTCTTC.

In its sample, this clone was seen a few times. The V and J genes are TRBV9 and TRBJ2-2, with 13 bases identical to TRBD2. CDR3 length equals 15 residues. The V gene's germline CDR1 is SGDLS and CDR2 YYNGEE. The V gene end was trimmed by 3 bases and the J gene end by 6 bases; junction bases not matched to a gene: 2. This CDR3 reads CASSATSGGAGELFF. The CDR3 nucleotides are TGTGCCAGCAGCGCTACTAGCGGGGGGGCCGGGGAGCTGTTTTTT.

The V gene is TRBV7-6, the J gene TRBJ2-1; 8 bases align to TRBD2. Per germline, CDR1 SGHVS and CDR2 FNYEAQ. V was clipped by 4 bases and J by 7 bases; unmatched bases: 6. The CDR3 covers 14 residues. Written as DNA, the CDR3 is TGTGCCAGCAGCTCGGGGGGGTGGGCGAATGAGCAGTTCTTC. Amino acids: CASSSGGWANEQFF.

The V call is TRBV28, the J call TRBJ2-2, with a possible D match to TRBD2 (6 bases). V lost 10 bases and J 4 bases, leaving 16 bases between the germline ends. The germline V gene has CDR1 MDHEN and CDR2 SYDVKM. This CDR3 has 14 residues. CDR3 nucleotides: TGTGCCACCGATGGCGGGACGTCCACCGGGGAGCTGTTTTTT. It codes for CATDGGTSTGELFF.

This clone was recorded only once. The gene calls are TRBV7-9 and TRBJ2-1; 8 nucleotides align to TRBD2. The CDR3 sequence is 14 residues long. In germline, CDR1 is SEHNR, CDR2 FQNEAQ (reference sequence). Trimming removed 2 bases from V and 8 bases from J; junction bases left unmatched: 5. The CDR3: CASSLQRERDEQFF. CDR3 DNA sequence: TGTGCCAGCAGCTTACAGCGGGAGAGGGATGAGCAGTTCTTC.

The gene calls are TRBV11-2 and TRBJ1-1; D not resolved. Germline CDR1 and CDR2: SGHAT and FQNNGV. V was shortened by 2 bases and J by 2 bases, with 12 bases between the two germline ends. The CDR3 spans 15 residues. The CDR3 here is CASSLYQGSNTEAFF. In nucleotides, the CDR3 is TGTGCCAGCAGCTTATATCAAGGGAGTAACACTGAAGCTTTCTTT. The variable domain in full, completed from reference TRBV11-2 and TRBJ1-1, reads EAGVAQSPRYKIIEKRQSVAFWCNPISGHATLYWYQQILGQGPKLLIQFQNNGVVDDSQLPKDRFSAERLKGVDSTLKIQPAKLEDSAVYLCASSLYQGSNTEAFFGQGTRLTVV.

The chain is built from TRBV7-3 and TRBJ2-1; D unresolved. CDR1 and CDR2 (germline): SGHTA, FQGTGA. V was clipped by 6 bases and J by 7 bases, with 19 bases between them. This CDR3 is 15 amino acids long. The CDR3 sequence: CASSIGASGWNEQFF. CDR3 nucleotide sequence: TGTGCCAGCAGTATTGGAGCGTCTGGTTGGAATGAGCAGTTCTTC.

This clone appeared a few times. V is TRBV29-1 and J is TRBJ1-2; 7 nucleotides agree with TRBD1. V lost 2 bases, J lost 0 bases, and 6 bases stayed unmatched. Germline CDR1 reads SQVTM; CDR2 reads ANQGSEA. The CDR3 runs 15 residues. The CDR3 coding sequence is TGCAGCGTTGAAAACAGGGGACGAGCTAACTATGGCTACACCTTC. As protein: CSVENRGRANYGYTF. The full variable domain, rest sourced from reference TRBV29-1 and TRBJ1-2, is SAVISQKPSRDICQRGTSLTIQCQVDSQVTMMFWYRQQPGQSLTLIATANQGSEATYESGFVIDKFPISRPNLTFSTLTVSNMSPEDSSIYLCSVENRGRANYGYTFGSGTRLTVV.

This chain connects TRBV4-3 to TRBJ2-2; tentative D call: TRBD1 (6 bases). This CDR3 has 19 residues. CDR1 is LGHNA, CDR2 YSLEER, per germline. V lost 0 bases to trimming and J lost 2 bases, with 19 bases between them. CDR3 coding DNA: TGCGCCAGCAGCCAAGATCTCCCTTTCTGGGGGCGAAACACCGGGGAGCTGTTTTTT. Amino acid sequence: CASSQDLPFWGRNTGELFF.

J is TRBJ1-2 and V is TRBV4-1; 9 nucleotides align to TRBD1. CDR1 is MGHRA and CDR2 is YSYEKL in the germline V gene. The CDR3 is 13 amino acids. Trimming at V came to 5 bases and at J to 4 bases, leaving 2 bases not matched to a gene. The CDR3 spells CASSAQGAYGYTF. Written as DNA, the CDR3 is TGCGCCAGCAGCGCACAGGGGGCCTATGGCTACACCTTC.

The CDR3 bases are TGTGCCAGCAGTCCCGGGACAGGGGTGTACAATGAGCAGTTCTTC. This sequence encodes CASSPGTGVYNEQFF. The rearrangement uses TRBV27 and TRBJ2-1, with 10 bases aligning to TRBD1. The CDR3 runs to 15 residues. From germline, CDR1 is MNHEY and CDR2 SMNVEV (reference sequence). V lost 5 bases and J lost 4; bases outside the gene matches: 5.

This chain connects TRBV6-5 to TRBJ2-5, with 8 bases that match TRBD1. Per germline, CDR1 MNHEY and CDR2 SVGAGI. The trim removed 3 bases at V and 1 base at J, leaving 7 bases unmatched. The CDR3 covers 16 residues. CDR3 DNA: TGTGCCAGCAGTTATGAGGGGACAGGAGTCCAAGAGACCCAGTACTTC. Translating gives CASSYEGTGVQETQYF.

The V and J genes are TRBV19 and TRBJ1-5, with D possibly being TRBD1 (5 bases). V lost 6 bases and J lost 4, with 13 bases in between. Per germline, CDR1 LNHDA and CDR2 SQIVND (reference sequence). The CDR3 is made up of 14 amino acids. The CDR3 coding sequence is TGTGCCAGTAGAACGGGACGGGGGAATCAGCCCCAGCATTTT. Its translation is CASRTGRGNQPQHF.

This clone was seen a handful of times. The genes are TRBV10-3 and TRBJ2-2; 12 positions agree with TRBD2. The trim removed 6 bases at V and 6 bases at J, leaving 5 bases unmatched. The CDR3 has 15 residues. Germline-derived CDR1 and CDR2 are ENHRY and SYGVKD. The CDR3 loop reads CAIRAGTSGPGELFF. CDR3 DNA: TGTGCCATCAGAGCCGGGACTAGCGGGCCCGGGGAGCTGTTTTTT.

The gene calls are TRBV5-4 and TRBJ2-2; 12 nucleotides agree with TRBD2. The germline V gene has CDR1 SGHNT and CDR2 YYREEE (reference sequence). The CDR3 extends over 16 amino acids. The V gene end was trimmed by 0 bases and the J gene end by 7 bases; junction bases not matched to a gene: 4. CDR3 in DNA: TGTGCCAGCAGCTTGGGACTAGCGGGAGAGAACGGGGAGCTGTTTTTT. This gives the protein CASSLGLAGENGELFF. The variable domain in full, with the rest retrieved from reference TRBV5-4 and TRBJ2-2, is ETGVTQSPTHLIKTRGQQVTLRCSSQSGHNTVSWYQQALGQGPQFIFQYYREEENGRGNFPPRFSGLQFPNYSSELNVNALELDDSALYLCASSLGLAGENGELFFGEGSRLTVL.

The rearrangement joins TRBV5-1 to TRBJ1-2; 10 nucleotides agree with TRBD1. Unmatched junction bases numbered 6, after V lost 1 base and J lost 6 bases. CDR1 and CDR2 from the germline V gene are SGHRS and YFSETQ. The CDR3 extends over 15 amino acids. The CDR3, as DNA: TGCGCCAGCAGCTTGCCGACAGGGGGCGAGAATGGCTACACCTTC. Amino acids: CASSLPTGGENGYTF.

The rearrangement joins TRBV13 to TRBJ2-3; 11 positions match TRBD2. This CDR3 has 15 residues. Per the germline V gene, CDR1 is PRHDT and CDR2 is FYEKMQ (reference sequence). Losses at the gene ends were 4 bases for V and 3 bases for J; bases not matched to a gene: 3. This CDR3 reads CASSYRTSGTDTQYF. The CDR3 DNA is TGTGCCAGCAGCTACCGGACTAGCGGGACAGATACGCAGTATTTT.

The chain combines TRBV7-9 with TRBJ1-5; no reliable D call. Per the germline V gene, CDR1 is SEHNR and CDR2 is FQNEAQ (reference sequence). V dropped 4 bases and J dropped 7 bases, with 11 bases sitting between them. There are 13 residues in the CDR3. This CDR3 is CASSSRGGQPQHF. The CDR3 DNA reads TGTGCCAGCAGCTCTCGGGGAGGGCAGCCCCAGCATTTT.

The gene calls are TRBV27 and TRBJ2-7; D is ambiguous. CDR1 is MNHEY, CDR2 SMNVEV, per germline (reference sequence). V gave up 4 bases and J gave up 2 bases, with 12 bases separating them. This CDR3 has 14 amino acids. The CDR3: CASSSPGWPYEQYF. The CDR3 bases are TGTGCCAGCAGTTCTCCGGGTTGGCCCTACGAGCAGTACTTC.

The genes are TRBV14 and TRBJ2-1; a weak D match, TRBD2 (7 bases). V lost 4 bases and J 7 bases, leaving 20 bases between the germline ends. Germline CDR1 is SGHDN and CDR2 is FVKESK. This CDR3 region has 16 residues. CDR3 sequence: CASSRGAGRRGNEQFF. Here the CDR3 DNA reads TGTGCCAGCAGCCGGGGGGCGGGAAGGCGGGGGAATGAGCAGTTCTTC.

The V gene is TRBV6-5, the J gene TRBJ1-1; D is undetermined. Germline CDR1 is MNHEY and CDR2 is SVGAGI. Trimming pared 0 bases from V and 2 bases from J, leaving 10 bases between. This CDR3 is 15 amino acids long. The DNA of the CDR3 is TGTGCCAGCAGTTACTCGACTACCTTAAACACTGAAGCTTTCTTT. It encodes CASSYSTTLNTEAFF.

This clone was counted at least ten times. The CDR3 DNA reads TGTGCCAGCACCGGACAGAGCTCCTACGAGCAGTACTTC. Protein sequence: CASTGQSSYEQYF. The genes are TRBV2 and TRBJ2-7, with a possible D match to TRBD1 (6 bases). Per germline, CDR1 SNHLY and CDR2 FYNNEI. The V end lost 7 bases, the J end lost 0 bases, and 10 bases lay between the germline ends. CDR3 length equals 13 residues.

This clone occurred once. In DNA form, the CDR3 reads TGTGCCAGCAGCAAAGTTTTGGAGGGCGACTATGGCTACACCTTC. This sequence encodes CASSKVLEGDYGYTF. The chain joins TRBV21-1 to TRBJ1-2. TRBV21-1 is given as a pseudogene. The CDR3 covers 15 residues.